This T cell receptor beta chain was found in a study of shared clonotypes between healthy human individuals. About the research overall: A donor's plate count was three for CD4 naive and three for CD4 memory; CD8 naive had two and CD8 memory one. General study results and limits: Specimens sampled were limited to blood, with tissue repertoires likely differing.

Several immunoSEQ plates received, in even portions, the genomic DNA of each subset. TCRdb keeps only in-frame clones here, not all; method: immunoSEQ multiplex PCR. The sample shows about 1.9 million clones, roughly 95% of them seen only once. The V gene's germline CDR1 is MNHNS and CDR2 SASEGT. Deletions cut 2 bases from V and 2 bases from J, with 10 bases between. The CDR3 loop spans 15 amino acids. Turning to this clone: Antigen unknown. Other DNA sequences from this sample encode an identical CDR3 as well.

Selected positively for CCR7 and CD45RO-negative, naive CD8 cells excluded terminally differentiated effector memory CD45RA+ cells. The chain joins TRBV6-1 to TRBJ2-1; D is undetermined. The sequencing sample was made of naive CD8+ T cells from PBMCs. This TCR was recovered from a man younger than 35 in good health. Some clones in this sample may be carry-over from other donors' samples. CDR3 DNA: TGTGCCAGCAGTGAAATCGCTGGTGCCTACAATGAGCAGTTCTTC. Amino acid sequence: CASSEIAGAYNEQFF.